These T cell receptor beta chains were read from a single sample in a study of control samples from healthy donors and cancer patients. Produced via immunoSEQ multiplex PCR; TCRdb's table is partial and in-frame only. Among about 53,000 clones, approximately 86% were seen once, and the ten largest hold over 11%. What was sequenced was PBMCs. The source of these receptors is a man between 60 and 75 years old with head and neck cancer. Each CDR3 is given with its conserved first and last residue. D genes are given only for firm matches. Size values are once, few and many counts, or a class for expanded clones, and some rows have none.

cdr3_length clone_size j_call v_call d_call cdr3_aa cdr3_nt
17 - TRBJ2-3 TRBV27 - CASTPWGGGRGTDTQYF TGTGCCAGCACCCCATGGGGAGGGGGCAGGGGCACAGATACGCAGTATTTT
14 - TRBJ2-7 TRBV5-1 - CASSLGGQLYEQYF TGCGCCAGCAGCTTGGGAGGACAGCTATACGAGCAGTACTTC
16 - TRBJ2-1 TRBV19 TRBD2 CASRRSGGRSYNEQFF TGTGCCAGTAGGCGTAGCGGGGGCCGTTCCTACAATGAGCAGTTCTTC
16 once TRBJ1-1 TRBV19 TRBD1 CASSSTTGAINTEAFF TGTGCCAGTAGTAGCACGACAGGGGCCATCAACACTGAAGCTTTCTTT
11 - TRBJ2-7 TRBV23-1 - CASSRKGEQYF TGCGCCAGCAGTCGAAAGGGGGAGCAGTACTTC
15 - TRBJ2-2 TRBV24-1 - CATSVGQGLGGELFF TGTGCCACCTCCGTGGGGCAGGGCCTAGGCGGGGAGCTGTTTTTT
15 - TRBJ1-5 TRBV5-4 TRBD1 CASSLDRGGSQPQHF TGTGCCAGCAGCTTGGACAGGGGAGGCAGTCAGCCCCAGCATTTT
15 - TRBJ2-3 TRBV7-2 TRBD2 CASSLFREGADTQYF TGTGCCAGCAGCTTATTCCGGGAGGGGGCAGATACGCAGTATTTT
16 few TRBJ1-5 TRBV7-9 - CASSSSQANSNQPQHF TGTGCCAGCAGCTCCTCACAGGCGAATAGCAATCAGCCCCAGCATTTT
12 - TRBJ1-1 TRBV5-4 - CASSNRATEAFF TGTGCCAGCAGCAACCGGGCCACTGAAGCTTTCTTT
13 - TRBJ2-3 TRBV7-3 - CASSWARADTQYF TGTGCCAGCAGTTGGGCTCGAGCAGATACGCAGTATTTT
18 - TRBJ2-6 TRBV4-3 - CASSQDGGRGSGANVLTF TGCGCCAGCAGCCAAGATGGGGGAAGGGGCTCTGGGGCCAACGTCCTGACTTTC
16 - TRBJ2-7 TRBV10-3 TRBD1 CAISEPPGQGASEQYF TGTGCCATCAGTGAGCCCCCGGGACAGGGAGCTTCCGAGCAGTACTTC
17 - TRBJ2-1 TRBV18 TRBD1 CASSPSVRDSYYNEQFF TGTGCCAGCTCACCGTCTGTCCGGGACAGCTATTACAATGAGCAGTTCTTC
15 few TRBJ1-6 TRBV6-5 TRBD1 CASSYSRTGDSPLHF TGTGCCAGCAGTTACTCGAGGACAGGGGATTCACCCCTCCACTTT
15 - TRBJ1-3 TRBV7-6 TRBD1 CASSSRTGVGNTIYF TGTGCCAGCAGCTCAAGGACAGGGGTGGGAAACACCATATATTTT
13 - TRBJ2-1 TRBV4-2 - CASSLEPASEQFF TGTGCCAGCAGCCTCGAACCGGCGAGTGAGCAGTTCTTC
18 once TRBJ2-6 TRBV5-1 TRBD1 CASSPTGQGGTGANVLTF TGCGCCAGCAGCCCCACGGGACAGGGGGGCACTGGGGCCAACGTCCTGACTTTC
14 - TRBJ2-5 TRBV11-2 TRBD1 CASSTRQGGETQYF TGTGCCAGCAGCACACGACAGGGTGGAGAGACCCAGTACTTC
13 few TRBJ2-3 TRBV6-4 - CASSEGRRNTQYF TGTGCCAGCAGTGAGGGACGCCGAAATACGCAGTATTTT
14 - TRBJ1-5 TRBV10-1 - CASTPGGINQPQHF TGCGCCAGCACCCCGGGGGGGATCAATCAGCCCCAGCATTTT
12 - TRBJ1-2 TRBV5-1 - CASSSSDSSYTF TGCGCCAGCAGCAGCTCGGATAGTAGCTACACCTTC
14 - TRBJ1-1 TRBV29-1 - CSGLVVSRGTEAFF TGCAGCGGACTTGTAGTTTCCCGTGGGACTGAAGCTTTCTTT
16 - TRBJ1-6 TRBV23-1 - CASSLTTRVSNSPLHF TGCGCCAGCAGTCTCACGACACGGGTCTCGAATTCACCCCTCCACTTT
13 - TRBJ1-1 TRBV19 - CASTLGGYTEAFF TGTGCCAGTACCCTCGGGGGATACACTGAAGCTTTCTTT
15 - TRBJ2-1 TRBV7-9 TRBD1 CASSPKLQGADEQFF TGTGCCAGCAGCCCTAAATTACAGGGGGCGGATGAGCAGTTCTTC
11 - TRBJ1-1 TRBV19 - CASGEDTEAFF TGTGCCAGTGGGGAGGACACTGAAGCTTTCTTT
17 - TRBJ2-6 TRBV5-6 - CASSPLVGGLSYAGLTF TGTGCCAGCAGCCCCCTCGTGGGCGGTCTGTCTTACGCGGGCCTGACTTTC
13 - TRBJ2-2 TRBV13 - CASSLGLTGELFF TGTGCCAGCAGCTTAGGGCTAACCGGGGAGCTGTTTTTT
11 - TRBJ2-1 TRBV20-1 TRBD2 CSAPRGNEQFF TGCAGTGCTCCGCGGGGGAATGAGCAGTTCTTC
13 once TRBJ1-2 TRBV6-5 - CASILVGNYGYTF TGTGCCAGCATCCTCGTGGGTAACTATGGCTACACCTTC
14 - TRBJ2-5 TRBV6-5 TRBD1 CASKLTGGLETQYF TGTGCCAGCAAGTTAACAGGGGGCCTGGAGACCCAGTACTTC
17 - TRBJ2-7 TRBV28 TRBD1 CASRGTGQDQATVEQYF TGTGCCAGCAGGGGCACCGGACAGGATCAAGCTACGGTCGAGCAGTACTTC
15 - TRBJ2-5 TRBV5-1 TRBD2 CASSLGLAGQETQYF TGCGCCAGCAGCTTGGGTCTAGCGGGGCAAGAGACCCAGTACTTC
16 - TRBJ2-1 TRBV6-5 TRBD2 CASSYSVLAVSNEQFF TGTGCCAGCAGTTACAGTGTACTAGCGGTCAGCAATGAGCAGTTCTTC
13 - TRBJ2-3 TRBV5-1 - CASSSYRSDTQYF TGCGCCAGCAGCTCGTACCGTTCAGATACGCAGTATTTT
14 - TRBJ2-1 TRBV7-8 - CASSSSDFVRDQFF TGTGCCAGCAGCTCATCGGATTTCGTCCGGGATCAGTTCTTC
16 - TRBJ2-1 TRBV7-9 TRBD2 CASSRDGTSGYNEQFF TGTGCCAGCAGCCGGGACGGGACTAGCGGTTACAATGAGCAGTTCTTC
15 - TRBJ2-1 TRBV4-1 TRBD2 CASSQGRLAGGEQFF TGCGCCAGCAGCCAAGGGCGTCTAGCGGGCGGTGAGCAGTTCTTC
12 - TRBJ1-1 TRBV7-2 - CASSPQNTEAFF TGTGCCAGCAGCCCACAAAACACTGAAGCTTTCTTT
15 - TRBJ2-7 TRBV4-3 TRBD2 CASSIRLAGPYEQYF TGCGCCAGCAGCATCCGACTAGCGGGCCCATACGAGCAGTACTTC
12 - TRBJ2-3 TRBV24-1 - CATSGFTDTQYF TGTGCCACCAGTGGCTTTACAGATACGCAGTATTTT
14 - TRBJ1-1 TRBV20-1 TRBD1 CSASIGQGFTEAFF TGCAGTGCTAGTATAGGACAGGGGTTCACTGAAGCTTTCTTT
16 - TRBJ2-7 TRBV27 TRBD1 CASSLPRTGGSYEQYF TGTGCCAGCAGTTTACCTAGGACAGGTGGCTCCTACGAGCAGTACTTC
14 once TRBJ2-3 TRBV7-2 TRBD1 CASSSGQRTDTQYF TGTGCCAGCAGCTCGGGACAGAGGACAGATACGCAGTATTTT
16 - TRBJ2-5 TRBV25-1 - CASSPNIGRDQETQYF TGTGCCAGCAGTCCCAATATAGGTAGGGATCAAGAGACCCAGTACTTC
14 - TRBJ2-5 TRBV29-1 TRBD2 CSVGSGGSGETQYF TGCAGCGTTGGTTCTGGCGGGAGCGGTGAGACCCAGTACTTC
12 - TRBJ1-1 TRBV5-1 - CASSRLGTEAFF TGCGCCAGCAGCCGGTTGGGCACTGAAGCTTTCTTT
16 once TRBJ2-4 TRBV9 TRBD2 CASSVGYAGEANIQYF TGTGCCAGCAGCGTAGGTTACGCGGGAGAAGCGAACATTCAGTACTTC
11 - TRBJ1-2 TRBV20-1 - CSARVRNGYTF TGCAGTGCTAGAGTCAGGAATGGCTACACCTTC
15 once TRBJ2-3 TRBV11-2 TRBD2 CASSHGTTNTDTQYF TGTGCCAGCAGCCACGGGACTACCAACACAGATACGCAGTATTTT
12 few TRBJ1-2 TRBV2 - CASSEQDYGYTF TGTGCCAGCAGTGAACAGGACTATGGCTACACCTTC
15 once TRBJ1-1 TRBV7-2 - CASSTTAGANTEAFF TGTGCCAGCAGCACGACGGCAGGGGCGAACACTGAAGCTTTCTTT
16 - TRBJ2-5 TRBV9 - CASSVVDPQGKETQYF TGTGCCAGCAGCGTAGTGGACCCCCAGGGCAAAGAGACCCAGTACTTC
15 - TRBJ1-3 TRBV6-5 - CASSYSGISGNTIYF TGTGCCAGCAGTTACTCGGGTATCTCTGGAAACACCATATATTTT
14 - TRBJ1-3 TRBV4-2 - CASARDNSGNTIYF TGTGCCAGCGCTCGGGACAACTCTGGAAACACCATATATTTT
15 - TRBJ2-3 TRBV4-3 - CASSQDRGGTDTQYF TGCGCCAGCAGCCAAGATAGAGGGGGCACAGATACGCAGTATTTT
12 once TRBJ2-2 TRBV18 - CASSQGTGELFF TGTGCCAGCTCCCAGGGAACCGGGGAGCTGTTTTTT
16 once TRBJ2-1 TRBV9 - CASSPGPGVSYNEQFF TGTGCCAGCAGCCCCGGTCCAGGAGTGTCATACAATGAGCAGTTCTTC